This passage covers 2 T cell receptor beta chains from one sample sequenced in a study of blood T cell repertoires in COVID-19. TCRdb's table, derived via immunoSEQ multiplex PCR, lists solely in-frame clones and lacks some. Of about 170,000 clones in the sample, around 80% are singletons; the top ten hold roughly 15%. The sample was peripheral blood. These receptors were taken from a woman between 65 and 79 years old with COVID-19, enrolled during active disease.

This clone was detected once. The J gene is TRBJ2-2, the V gene TRBV18; 9 positions match TRBD1. Germline V gene sequence: CDR1 KGHSH, CDR2 LQKENI. This CDR3 spans 17 amino acids. V lost 4 bases and J lost 4; bases outside the gene matches: 10. The CDR3 DNA sequence: TGTGCCAGCTCACGACGAACCGGGACAGGGCTCACCGGGGAGCTGTTTTTT. Residues: CASSRRTGTGLTGELFF.

The chain couples TRBV6-5 to TRBJ1-1; weak D call: TRBD1 (5 bases). Trimming removed 6 bases at V and 1 base at J, with 12 bases between. Germline CDR1 and CDR2: MNHEY and SVGAGI. The CDR3 is 14 amino acids. CDR3 amino acids: CASRGRGGNTEAFF. The DNA of the CDR3 is TGTGCCAGCAGGGGGAGGGGAGGGAACACTGAAGCTTTCTTT.